This T cell receptor beta chain was sequenced during a study of T cells after yellow fever vaccination. About the study: EM, EMRA, CM and Tscm memory subsets were separated by sorting (using CD3, CD45RA, CCR7 and CD95).

In TCRdb, the 5' RACE reads were re-called with MiXCR into one record per CDR3 protein. Among some 48,000 distinct CDR3 sequences, over 5.5% were seen once, and the ten largest hold more than 9%. J lost 4 bases, V lost 3 bases, and 7 bases had no gene match. Germline CDR1 LGHNA, CDR2 YNFKEQ. The CDR3 is 15 amino acids. This clonotype showed up many times. Study-wide results and caveats: The CD4 and CD8 compartments had a small share of their clonotypes in common. By day 5 rather than day 15, the secondary response had peaked, though it was weaker.

This chain joins TRBV4-2 and TRBJ2-5; 8 nucleotides match TRBD2. The sequence derives from a man aged 30 to 45 who received the YFV17D yellow fever vaccine. The sample in question was PBMCs, either bulk or a sorted T-cell subset (CD4+, CD8+, memory, or dextramer-sorted; not recorded which), obtained 45 days after the yellow fever booster vaccination. The CDR3 protein is CASSQARTSRETQYF. CDR3 coding DNA: TGTGCCAGCAGCCAGGCCCGGACTAGCAGAGAGACCCAGTACTTC.